This T cell receptor beta chain came from a study of monozygotic twins with inflammatory bowel disease (dated 2019 in TCRdb). General notes on the study: The complete study included roughly 30 monozygotic twin pairs: 19 IBD-discordant Danish pairs and nine German pairs, of which four were IBD-concordant and five were IBD-discordant. Disease-associated traits were sought mainly through comparisons between IBD patients and their genetically identical healthy co-twins within discordant pairs. Each individual had, on average, about 151 000 unique TCRalpha sequences and 181 000 unique TCRbeta sequences available for analysis.

Library preparation was by 5' RACE. Preparation of each TCR library used around 3.5 ug of total RNA. For each sample, cDNA synthesis with SMARTScribe reverse transcriptase was split into eight separate reactions. During cDNA synthesis, template switching introduced unique molecular identifiers that contained a 6-nucleotide sample barcode. TCRalpha and TCRbeta cDNA was amplified by two nested PCRs of approximately 17 and 9 cycles, with bead purification after each PCR. Before amplification, the cDNA was both treated with uracil DNA-glycosylase and purified with the QIAquick PCR purification kit. The second PCR was the step at which Illumina TruSeq-compatible adapters and sample-specific barcodes were added. TapeStation and Qubit were used to check library quality and concentration, and 5 ng of each library went into the pool. The pooled libraries were sequenced with 2 x 100 bp reads and custom sequencing primers on an Illumina HiSeq2500 single-index Rapid Run. Under the source paper's analysis protocol: MiGEC version 1.2.6 was used for UMI-based consensus assembly, which corrected PCR and sequencing errors. MiXCR version 2.1.1 was used for V(D)J alignment, clonotype assembly and CDR3 extraction. Normalisation of gene usage, clonotype sharing and MAIT/NKT TCR abundance was achieved by analysing the top 1000, 10 000 and 20 000 clonotypes per sample. Diversity was computed as the inverse Simpson index with the vegan R package after downsampling to 27 000 UMIs. Paired Mann-Whitney U tests on discordant twin pairs were used, with Benjamini-Hochberg multiple-testing correction. TCRdb reprocessed the reads and assigns one entry to each CDR3 protein sequence, leaving out DNA. These V and J calls derive from TCRdb rather than the authors' analysis. The data table for this sample lists 200,000 to 250,000 distinct CDR3 sequences. The ten largest clones capture roughly 8% of the sample.

As regards this clonotype: It lacks a known antigen.

From each donor, a roughly 2.3 ml peripheral blood sample was drawn into PAXgene tubes and stored at -80 degrees C. Without T cell sorting, total RNA was isolated from whole blood using the PAXgene blood miRNA kit on an automated QIAcube. Peripheral blood from monozygotic twin pairs, either concordant or discordant for inflammatory bowel disease, underwent deep TCRalpha and TCRbeta repertoire profiling that used unique molecular barcoding. Smoking habits were recorded for all twin pairs, and each individual was classified as a current, former or never smoker. CDR1 and CDR2 are drawn from the germline V gene: SGHTA, FQGNSA. The CDR3, from cysteine to phenylalanine, totals 14 residues. A DNA sequence was not provided. Broader findings and caveats from the paper: Distinction between different T cell subtypes could not be achieved in the analysis. No single strong signal or clonotype linked to IBD turned up in the results, so the idea that one exists was not supported. Concordant and discordant twins showed no difference in repertoire similarity, possibly because of limited statistical power. A decrease in TCRbeta repertoire diversity, as measured by inverse Simpson index, was observed in IBD patients compared with their healthy co-twins. Compared with healthy twins, IBD patients had fewer clonotypes in common with other individuals, a difference most pronounced in patients showing signs of disease activity. Background noise and inter-individual variability may have been introduced into the repertoires by the differing immunosuppressive treatments among patients.

This receptor was identified in a human donor with ulcerative colitis or Crohn's disease, or a healthy co-twin of an affected twin (not recorded which). The sequenced material came from blood. The receptor chain draws on TRBV7-2 and TRBJ1-6; TCRdb's D call of TRBD1 is untestable without DNA. The CDR3 has the sequence CASSSTGFDSPLHF.